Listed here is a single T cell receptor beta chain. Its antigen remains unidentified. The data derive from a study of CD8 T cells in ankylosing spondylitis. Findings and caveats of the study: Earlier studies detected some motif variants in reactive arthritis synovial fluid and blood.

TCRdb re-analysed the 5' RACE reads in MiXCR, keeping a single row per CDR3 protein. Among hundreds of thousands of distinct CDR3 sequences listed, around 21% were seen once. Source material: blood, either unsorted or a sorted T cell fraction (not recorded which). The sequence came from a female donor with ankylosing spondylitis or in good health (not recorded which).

The CDR3 DNA sequence: TGTGCCAGCAGCGCAGAGACCGGGCTACGGGAGCTGTTTTTT. The encoded protein is CASSAETGLRELFF. The chain recombines TRBV9 with TRBJ2-2, with unresolved D. V lost 3 bases to trimming and J lost 9 bases, with 15 bases between them. The length of the CDR3 is 14 residues. Germline values: CDR1 SGDLS, CDR2 YYNGEE.